What follows are 9 T cell receptor beta chains derived from one specimen sequenced in a study of shared clonotypes between healthy human individuals. TCRdb keeps only in-frame clones here, not all; method: immunoSEQ multiplex PCR. The data contain about 230,000 clones, over 50% of them singletons. Input material: memory CD4+ T cells sorted from blood. Subset here: CD45RA-negative fraction. The receptors come from a man in his thirties or forties in good health.

V gene TRBV5-1 combines with J gene TRBJ1-1, with D possibly TRBD1 on 5 matching bases. Germline V CDR1 and CDR2: SGHRS, YFSETQ. CDR3 length equals 15 residues. The ends were cut back, 0 bases at V and 1 base at J, with 10 bases in the middle. The CDR3 DNA reads as TGCGCCAGCAGCTTGGTGGGAGGGGCGAACACTGAAGCTTTCTTT. Its translation: CASSLVGGANTEAFF.

The chain has TRBV18 and TRBJ2-1; D is ambiguous. V lost 2 bases, J lost 1 base, and 9 bases lay in between. Germline V gives CDR1 KGHSH, CDR2 LQKENI. The CDR3 loop spans 15 amino acids. The CDR3, as DNA: TGTGCCAGCTCACCAACCAGCGTGTCCTACAATGAGCAGTTCTTC. Its translation is CASSPTSVSYNEQFF.

V gene TRBV19 combines with J gene TRBJ2-7; D is perhaps TRBD1 (6 bases). Trimming removed 3 bases from V and 7 bases from J, with 16 bases in between. The CDR3 is made up of 14 amino acids. Germline CDR1 and CDR2: LNHDA and SQIVND (reference sequence). CDR3 in DNA: TGTGCCAGTAGTATTTGGGGGCCAAACTCAGAGCAGTACTTC. Translating it yields CASSIWGPNSEQYF.

This clone has a handful of counts. The rearrangement uses TRBV6-9 and TRBJ2-7; D gene ambiguous. CDR1 MNHGY and CDR2 SVAAGI come from the germline V gene. The CDR3 length is 15 residues. With 1 base removed from V and 6 bases from J, the gap between germline ends came to 16 bases. The CDR3 loop reads CASSYLGLVSSEQYF. The CDR3 DNA reads as TGTGCCAGCAGTTATTTAGGGTTGGTGTCAAGCGAGCAGTACTTC.

This clone appeared a few times. The chain couples TRBV18 to TRBJ1-4; D is uncertain. V was shortened by 6 bases and J by 8 bases, with 19 bases between the two germline ends. The germline V gene encodes CDR1 KGHSH and CDR2 LQKENI. CDR3 size: 15 residues. CDR3 in DNA: TGTGCCAGCTCCCAAACAGCGGGCTTTGCAGAAAAACTGTTTTTT. Its translation is CASSQTAGFAEKLFF.

The V and J genes are TRBV7-2 and TRBJ2-3; unclear D gene. The CDR3 sequence is 13 residues long. The germline CDR1 and CDR2 sequences are SGHTA and FQGNSA. V was pared by 5 bases and J by 0 bases, with 6 bases between. CDR3 residues: CASSVDSTDTQYF. In DNA form, the CDR3 reads TGTGCCAGCAGCGTGGATAGCACAGATACGCAGTATTTT.

The chain uses TRBV18 and TRBJ1-5; possibly TRBD1 for D (5 bases). Trimming stripped 3 bases from V and 0 bases from J, with 9 bases between. The CDR3 length is 15 residues. Germline values: CDR1 KGHSH, CDR2 LQKENI. The CDR3: CASSPSGLSNQPQHF. CDR3 in DNA: TGTGCCAGCTCACCGTCGGGGCTTAGCAATCAGCCCCAGCATTTT.

V gene TRBV5-5 combines with J gene TRBJ2-1; maybe TRBD1 (5 bases). In germline, CDR1 is SGHKS, CDR2 YYEKEE (reference sequence). This CDR3 spans 15 amino acids. The V end was cut by 4 bases, the J end by 4 bases, with 15 bases between. For the CDR3, the DNA is TGTGCCAGCAGCCCGGCAGGGTCGAGGTACAATGAGCAGTTCTTC. Protein product: CASSPAGSRYNEQFF. Full variable domain (missing parts from reference TRBV5-5 and TRBJ2-1): DAGVTQSPTHLIKTRGQQVTLRCSPISGHKSVSWYQQVLGQGPQFIFQYYEKEERGRGNFPDRFSARQFPNYSSELNVNALLLGDSALYLCASSPAGSRYNEQFFGPGTRLTVL.

This sequence joins TRBV1 and TRBJ1-2. TRBV1 counts as a pseudogene. The CDR3 covers 16 residues. The chain's CDR3 is CTSSHGRLRKTYGYTF. The CDR3 nucleotides are TGCACCAGCAGTCACGGGCGTTTGCGAAAGACCTATGGCTACACCTTC.